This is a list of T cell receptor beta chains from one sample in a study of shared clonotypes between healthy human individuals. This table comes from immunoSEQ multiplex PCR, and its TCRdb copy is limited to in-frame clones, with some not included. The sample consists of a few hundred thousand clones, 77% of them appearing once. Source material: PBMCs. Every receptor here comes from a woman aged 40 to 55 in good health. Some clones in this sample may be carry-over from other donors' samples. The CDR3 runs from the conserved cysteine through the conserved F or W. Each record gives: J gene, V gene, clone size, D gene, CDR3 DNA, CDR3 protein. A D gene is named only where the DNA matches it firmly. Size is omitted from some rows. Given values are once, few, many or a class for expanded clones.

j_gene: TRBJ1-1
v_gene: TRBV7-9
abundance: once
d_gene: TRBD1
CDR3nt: TGTGCCAGCAGCTACCAGGGGGGCACTGAAGCTTTCTTT
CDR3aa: CASSYQGGTEAFF

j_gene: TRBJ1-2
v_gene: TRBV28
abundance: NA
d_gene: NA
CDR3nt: TGTGCCAGCAAAGCAGCGGCTTTTTATGGCTACACCTTC
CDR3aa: CASKAAAFYGYTF

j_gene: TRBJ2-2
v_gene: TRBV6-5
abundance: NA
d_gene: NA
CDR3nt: TGTGCCAGCAGTCGCACCGGGGAGCTGTTTTTT
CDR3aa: CASSRTGELFF

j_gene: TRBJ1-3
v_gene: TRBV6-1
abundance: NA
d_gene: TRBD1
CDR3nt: TGTGCCAGCAGTGAAGACCTACAGGGGCCCTACTCTGGAAACACCATATATTTT
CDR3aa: CASSEDLQGPYSGNTIYF

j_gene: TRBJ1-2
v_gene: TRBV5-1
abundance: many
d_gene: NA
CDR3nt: TGCGCCAGCAGCTTGCGAAGGGGATCTAACTATGGCTACACCTTC
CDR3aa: CASSLRRGSNYGYTF

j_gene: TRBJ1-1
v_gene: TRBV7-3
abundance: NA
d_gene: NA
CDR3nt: TGTGCCAGCAGCTTAAGCGCAGGGGACACTGAAGCTTTCTTT
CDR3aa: CASSLSAGDTEAFF

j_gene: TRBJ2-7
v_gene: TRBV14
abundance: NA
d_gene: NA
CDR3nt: TGTGCCAGCAGCCGGACTCCGGACAGCTTCTCCTACGAGCAGTACTTC
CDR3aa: CASSRTPDSFSYEQYF

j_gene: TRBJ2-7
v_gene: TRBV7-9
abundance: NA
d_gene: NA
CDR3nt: TGTGCCAGCAGCTTAGGATTGGGCCCCTACGAGCAGTACTTC
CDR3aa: CASSLGLGPYEQYF

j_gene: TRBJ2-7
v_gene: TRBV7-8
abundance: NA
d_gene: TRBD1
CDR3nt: TGTGCCAGCAGCATTTCGACAGGGGGCTACGAGCAGTACTTC
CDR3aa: CASSISTGGYEQYF

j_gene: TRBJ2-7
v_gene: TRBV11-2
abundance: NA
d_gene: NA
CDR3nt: TGTGCCAGCAGCTTAGACGCAGGGCTTCCCGGGTACGAGCAGTACTTC
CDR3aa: CASSLDAGLPGYEQYF

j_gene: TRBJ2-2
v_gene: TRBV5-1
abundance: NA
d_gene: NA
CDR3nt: TGCGCCAGCAGCTTGGGACAGACCGGGGAGCTGTTTTTT
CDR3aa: CASSLGQTGELFF

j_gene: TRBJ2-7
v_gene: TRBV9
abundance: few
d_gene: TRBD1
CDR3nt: TGTGCCAGCGGGACCCCGGACAGGGCGGTACACGAGCAGTACTTC
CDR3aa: CASGTPDRAVHEQYF

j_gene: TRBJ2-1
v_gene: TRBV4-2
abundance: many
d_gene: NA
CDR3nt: TGTGCCAGCAGCCAAGAATACCCGGGTTCCTACAATGAGCAGTTCTTC
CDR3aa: CASSQEYPGSYNEQFF

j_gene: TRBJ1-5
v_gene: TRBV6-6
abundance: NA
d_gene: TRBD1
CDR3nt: TGTGCCAAGACAGGGTCAGGCAATCAGCCCCAGCATTTT
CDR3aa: CAKTGSGNQPQHF

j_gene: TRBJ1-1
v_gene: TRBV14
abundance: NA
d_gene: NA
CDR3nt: TGTGCCAGCAGCCAATCACGGAACACTGAAGCTTTCTTT
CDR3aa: CASSQSRNTEAFF